What follows are 13 T cell receptor beta chains derived from one specimen sequenced in a study of shared clonotypes between healthy human individuals. CD8 cells regarded as naive lacked CD45RO, were positively chosen for CCR7, and omitted terminally differentiated effector memory CD45RA+ cells. Sequencing was performed with immunoSEQ multiplex PCR; in TCRdb, only in-frame clones are kept and a portion is missing. The sample carries fewer than 850,000 clones, about 97% recorded once. The sample taken for sequencing was naive CD8+ T cells sorted from blood. The receptor source for this set is a man younger than 45 in good health.

V gene TRBV5-6 combines with J gene TRBJ2-4; D might be TRBD2 (5 bases). The CDR3 loop spans 16 amino acids. Trimming stripped 0 bases from V and 0 bases from J, with 10 bases between. CDR1 is SGHDT and CDR2 is YYEEEE in the germline V gene. As DNA, the CDR3 is TGTGCCAGCAGCTTGGCCGGCGGGTCAGCCAAAAACATTCAGTACTTC. Translating it yields CASSLAGGSAKNIQYF.

The rearrangement links TRBV13 to TRBJ1-1; 7 bases are a match to TRBD1. J was trimmed by 11 bases and V by 4 bases; bases with no gene match: 16. This CDR3 has 15 amino acids. Germline V CDR1 and CDR2: PRHDT, FYEKMQ (reference sequence). The CDR3 nucleotides read TGTGCCAGCAGCTCGACCCCCAGGGACAGAAAATCGGCTTTCTTT. Its translation: CASSSTPRDRKSAFF.

This CDR3 reads CASSPRGQGASNQPQHF. The CDR3 DNA follows: TGTGCCAGCAGTCCTAGGGGACAGGGGGCTTCCAATCAGCCCCAGCATTTT. This chain links TRBV27 with TRBJ1-5; 12 nucleotides align to TRBD1. This CDR3 has 17 amino acids. The germline CDR1 and CDR2 sequences are MNHEY and SMNVEV (reference sequence). With V trimmed by 5 bases and J by 3 bases, 8 bases remained unmatched.

This clone appeared a single time. This sequence joins TRBV27 and TRBJ2-1; D ambiguous. The CDR3 covers 13 residues. The V gene lost 3 bases and the J gene lost 6 bases, with 9 bases spanning the gap. Germline CDR1 is MNHEY and CDR2 is SMNVEV (reference sequence). CDR3 bases: TGTGCCAGCAGTTTCGCCCACACCAATGAGCAGTTCTTC. It encodes CASSFAHTNEQFF.

In regard to this clone: Other DNA sequences within the sample encode an identical CDR3. The chain joins TRBV5-4 to TRBJ2-7; D perhaps matches TRBD1 (5 bases). Trimming took 4 bases from V and 0 from J, leaving 11 bases between them. Germline CDR1 SGHNT, CDR2 YYREEE (reference sequence). The CDR3 runs to 14 residues. The CDR3 nucleotides are TGTGCCAGCAGCCCGCCGGACAACTCCTACGAGCAGTACTTC. It codes for CASSPPDNSYEQYF.

The J gene is TRBJ2-1, the V gene TRBV7-8, with 11 bases identical to TRBD2. The CDR3 covers 19 residues. Trimming took 4 bases from V and 1 from J; bases not matched to a gene: 12. CDR1 is SGHVS and CDR2 is FQNEAQ in the germline V gene. DNA for the CDR3: TGTGCCAGCAGCTCTAGCCTATATTGGACTAGCGGGTCCTACAATGAGCAGTTCTTC. It codes for CASSSSLYWTSGSYNEQFF.

This clone was detected once. The CDR3 DNA follows: TGTGCCAGCAGTTTGTGGGGGCAATTCGGCGAGCAGTACTTC. The encoded protein is CASSLWGQFGEQYF. The chain couples TRBV28 to TRBJ2-7, with D perhaps TRBD1 (6 bases). Germline CDR1 is MDHEN and CDR2 is SYDVKM. Between the trimmed V and J ends, which lost 3 bases and 6 bases, there was a span of 15 bases. The CDR3 covers 14 residues.

The CDR3 spells CASSSLYGTDSNYEQYF. CDR3 coding DNA: TGCGCCAGCAGCTCTCTATATGGGACAGATTCAAACTACGAGCAGTACTTC. This chain joins TRBV5-1 and TRBJ2-7, with TRBD1 identical over 7 bases. Trimming removed 3 bases from V and 3 bases from J; junction bases left unmatched: 15. This CDR3 is 17 amino acids long. From germline, CDR1 is SGHRS and CDR2 YFSETQ.

The chain is built from TRBV29-1 and TRBJ2-1; a weak D match, TRBD1 (5 bases). CDR1 and CDR2 (germline): SQVTM, ANQGSEA. Trimming shortened V by 6 bases and J by 0 bases, and 18 bases separated the two germline ends. The CDR3 has 16 residues. Here the CDR3 DNA reads TGCAGCGTCGTGGGGCTCGAGACGAGCTCCTACAATGAGCAGTTCTTC. This encodes CSVVGLETSSYNEQFF.

The CDR3: CASSSPGQGNNEQFF. Here the CDR3 DNA reads TGTGCCAGCAGCTCGCCGGGACAGGGGAACAATGAGCAGTTCTTC. The V and J genes are TRBV7-9 and TRBJ2-1, with 10 bases lining up with TRBD1. The V and J ends lost 4 bases and 5 bases, in that order; junction bases with no gene match: 5. The CDR3 sequence is 15 residues long. The germline CDR1 and CDR2 sequences are SEHNR and FQNEAQ (reference sequence).

This sequence joins TRBV15 and TRBJ1-2; D not resolved. Trimming took off 3 bases at V and 1 base at J, with 12 bases between the two ends. There are 15 residues in the CDR3. Looked up from germline, CDR1 is LNHNV and CDR2 is YYDKDF (reference sequence). DNA of the CDR3: TGTGCCACCAGCAGGGACCGAGACATTAACTATGGCTACACCTTC. The encoded protein is CATSRDRDINYGYTF.

The rearrangement joins TRBV6-4 to TRBJ2-1; 8 nucleotides line up with TRBD2. This CDR3 comprises 15 residues. J lost 7 bases, V lost 4 bases, and 9 bases had no gene match. The germline gives CDR1 MRHNA, CDR2 SNTAGT. The DNA for the CDR3 is TGTGCCAGCAGTGTTAGCGGGACCCCTGGGAATGAGCAGTTCTTC. Residues: CASSVSGTPGNEQFF.

This clone was detected many times. The rearrangement uses TRBV7-9 and TRBJ2-1; D unclear. Trimming cost V 5 bases and J 1 base, with 12 bases left between them. The germline V gene has CDR1 SEHNR and CDR2 FQNEAQ (reference sequence). There are 15 residues in the CDR3. CDR3 in amino acids: CASSPTLQSYNEQFF. CDR3 coding DNA: TGTGCCAGCAGCCCTACACTACAGTCCTACAATGAGCAGTTCTTC.